This T cell receptor (beta chain) was obtained from a study of Graves' ophthalmopathy and Graves' hyperthyroidism. V lost 2 bases, J lost 0 bases, and 3 bases stayed unmatched. The length of the CDR3 is 15 residues. Germline CDR1 and CDR2: SGHRS and YFSETQ. The study excluded patients with other autoimmune diseases, uncontrolled infections, pregnancy or lactation. Thyroid ultrasound, orbital computed tomography, TRAb, serum thyroxine and clinical symptoms formed the basis of diagnosis. Researchers took RNA transcripts and amplified TCR beta CDR3 regions from them. The library came from an HTBI-primed first-round RT-PCR and a second-round multiplex PCR. Each CDR3 protein gets one entry after TCRdb re-called the multiplex PCR reads with MiXCR. The top ten clones hold 9% to 15% of a sample with 350,000 or so distinct CDR3 sequences, 15% to 20% of them seen once. This clonotype has at least ten counts.

V gene TRBV5-1 combines with J gene TRBJ1-1, with 8 bases matching TRBD1. The source material was peripheral blood. The origin of this receptor is an adult man with Graves' ophthalmopathy. In DNA form, the CDR3 reads TGCGCCAGCAGCTTAACAGGGGGGATGAACACTGAAGCTTTCTTT. It translates to CASSLTGGMNTEAFF.